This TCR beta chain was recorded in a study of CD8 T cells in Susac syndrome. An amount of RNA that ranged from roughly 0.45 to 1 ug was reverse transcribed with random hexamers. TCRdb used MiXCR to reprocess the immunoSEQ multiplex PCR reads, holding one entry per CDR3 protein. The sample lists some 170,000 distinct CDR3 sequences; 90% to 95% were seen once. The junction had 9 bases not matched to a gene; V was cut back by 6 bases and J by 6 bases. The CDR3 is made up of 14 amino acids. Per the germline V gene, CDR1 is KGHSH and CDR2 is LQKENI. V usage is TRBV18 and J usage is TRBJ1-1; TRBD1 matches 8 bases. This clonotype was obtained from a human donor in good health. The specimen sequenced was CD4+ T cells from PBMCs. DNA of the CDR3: TGTGCCAGCTCCGGACAGGGAAGGGGATCTGAAGCTTTCTTT. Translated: CASSGQGRGSEAFF.